These 13 T cell receptor beta chains came from one sample sequenced in a study of blood T cell repertoires in COVID-19. Profiled with immunoSEQ multiplex PCR; TCRdb holds only in-frame clones, not every one. This table holds 200,000 to 300,000 clones, approximately 90% found once. Material for sequencing was peripheral blood. These receptors were taken from a woman in her 30s with COVID-19, enrolled during active disease.

This chain connects TRBV6-2 or TRBV6-3 to TRBJ1-2; D not certain. The V gene lost 6 bases and the J gene lost 0 bases, with 11 bases spanning the gap. This CDR3 comprises 14 residues. Per germline, CDR1 MNHEY and CDR2 SVGEGT. The CDR3 reads CASSPAGTNYGYTF. CDR3 sequence (DNA): TGTGCCAGCAGCCCCGCGGGCACTAACTATGGCTACACCTTC.

The chain combines TRBV6-2 or TRBV6-3 with TRBJ1-2, with D possibly being TRBD1 (5 bases). The germline V gene has CDR1 MNHEY and CDR2 SVGEGT. The CDR3 consists of 15 residues. V gave up 0 bases and J gave up 3 bases, with 11 bases separating them. Here the CDR3 DNA reads TGTGCCAGCAGTTACTCGAAGGCAGGGTACTATGGCTACACCTTC. It encodes CASSYSKAGYYGYTF.

V and J are TRBV4-1 and TRBJ2-3; 12 nucleotides agree with TRBD2. There are 18 residues in the CDR3. V was pared by 4 bases and J by 3 bases, with 11 bases of the junction left unmatched. Germline CDR1 is MGHRA and CDR2 is YSYEKL. The CDR3 loop is CASSRTASGGAPTDTQYF. CDR3 DNA sequence: TGCGCCAGCAGCCGAACAGCTAGCGGGGGGGCTCCGACAGATACGCAGTATTTT.

This clone was detected only once. This rearrangement joins TRBV5-4 to TRBJ1-2, with D perhaps matching TRBD1 (5 bases). The CDR3 is 14 residues long. CDR1 and CDR2 (germline): SGHNT, YYREEE (reference sequence). The V gene lost 4 bases and the J gene lost 5 bases, with 15 bases spanning the gap. CDR3 protein: CASSPQGRIYGYTF. The CDR3 region has the DNA TGTGCCAGCAGCCCGCAGGGCCGAATTTATGGCTACACCTTC.

The chain carries TRBV7-2 and TRBJ1-6; maybe TRBD1 (6 bases). The CDR3 is made up of 17 amino acids. Germline V CDR1 and CDR2: SGHTA, FQGNSA. V was pared by 7 bases and J by 5 bases, with 21 bases between. The CDR3 DNA reads TGTGCCAGCACCTACGGACAGTGGATGTCTGATAATTCACCCCTCCACTTT. Amino acid sequence: CASTYGQWMSDNSPLHF.

V gene TRBV5-1 combines with J gene TRBJ2-5; tentative D call: TRBD1 (5 bases). Per the germline V gene, CDR1 is SGHRS and CDR2 is YFSETQ. The germline V and J ends were trimmed by 3 bases and 1 base, with 10 bases remaining between them. The CDR3 is 14 amino acids. The CDR3 DNA reads TGCGCCAGCAGCTCTGGACAAGTCCAAGAGACCCAGTACTTC. Translating gives CASSSGQVQETQYF.

V gene TRBV6-5 combines with J gene TRBJ1-1; TRBD1 agrees at 10 bases. CDR1 is MNHEY, CDR2 SVGAGI, per germline. The ends lost 0 bases at V and 5 bases at J; junction bases unmatched: 6. CDR3 length equals 16 residues. The CDR3 loop reads CASSYSAGTGETEAFF. The CDR3 DNA follows: TGTGCCAGCAGTTACTCGGCCGGGACAGGGGAAACTGAAGCTTTCTTT.

The chain employs TRBV3-1 (or the pseudogene TRBV3-2) and TRBJ2-7; 7 nucleotides align to TRBD2. The length of the CDR3 is 18 residues. CDR1 and CDR2 from the germline V gene are LGHDT and YNNKEL (reference sequence). The V segment lost 5 bases and the J segment 2 bases; nucleotides outside the gene matches: 18. The CDR3 reads CASSIRLRKREFTYEQYV. DNA of the CDR3: TGTGCCAGCAGCATACGGCTCAGGAAGCGGGAATTTACCTACGAGCAGTACGTC.

This rearrangement joins TRBV2 to TRBJ1-2; tentative D call: TRBD1 (5 bases). The germline V gene has CDR1 SNHLY and CDR2 FYNNEI. The germline V and J ends were trimmed by 1 base and 4 bases, with 19 bases remaining between them. CDR3 length: 17 residues. DNA of the CDR3: TGTGCCAGCAGTGAAGTGATGAGACAGCAACGGGCCTATGGCTACACCTTC. Protein sequence: CASSEVMRQQRAYGYTF.

The sample holds one count of this clone. V usage is TRBV19 and J usage is TRBJ1-1; no definite D call. This CDR3 is built from 13 residues. The germline V gene encodes CDR1 LNHDA and CDR2 SQIVND (reference sequence). The V and J ends lost 5 bases and 1 base respectively, with 8 bases between them. CDR3 DNA sequence: TGTGCCAGTAGTTTCTCCAGGAACACTGAAGCTTTCTTT. Protein: CASSFSRNTEAFF. The full variable domain, completed using reference TRBV19 and TRBJ1-1, is DGGITQSPKYLFRKEGQNVTLSCEQNLNHDAMYWYRQDPGQGLRLIYYSQIVNDFQKGDIAEGYSVSREKKESFPLTVTSAQKNPTAFYLCASSFSRNTEAFFGQGTRLTVV.

The gene calls are TRBV7-9 and TRBJ2-1; TRBD2 matches 9 bases. Germline V CDR1 and CDR2: SEHNR, FQNEAQ (reference sequence). CDR3 size: 16 residues. J gave up 7 bases and V 5 bases, and 12 bases lay outside the gene matches. The CDR3 DNA follows: TGTGCCAGCAGCGGGGGCGGAGCTAGCGGGGATAATGAGCAGTTCTTC. Its protein product is CASSGGGASGDNEQFF.

The gene calls are TRBV3-1 (or the pseudogene TRBV3-2) and TRBJ2-3; D is undetermined. V was trimmed by 3 bases and J by 0 bases, leaving 10 bases between them. CDR3 size: 15 residues. Germline assignment: CDR1 LGHDT and CDR2 YNNKEL (reference sequence). For the CDR3, the DNA is TGTGCCAGCAGCCAGCCCGGAGAGAGCACAGATACGCAGTATTTT. Encoded protein: CASSQPGESTDTQYF.

The chain carries TRBV5-4 and TRBJ1-2; possibly TRBD1 for D (5 bases). The CDR3 sequence is 14 residues long. V dropped 0 bases and J dropped 3 bases, with 9 bases sitting between them. CDR1 is SGHNT, CDR2 YYREEE, per germline (reference sequence). The CDR3 spells CASSLGGLYYGYTF. As DNA, the CDR3 is TGTGCCAGCAGCTTGGGGGGCCTCTACTATGGCTACACCTTC. Looking up the rest from reference TRBV5-4 and TRBJ1-2 gives the full variable domain: ETGVTQSPTHLIKTRGQQVTLRCSSQSGHNTVSWYQQALGQGPQFIFQYYREEENGRGNFPPRFSGLQFPNYSSELNVNALELDDSALYLCASSLGGLYYGYTFGSGTRLTVV.